These 29 T cell receptor beta chains originate from one sample sequenced in a study of CD8+ T cells in alopecia areata. Investigators isolated RNA and reverse transcribed it into cDNA to act as the sequencing template. Assay used: immunoSEQ multiplex PCR; TCRdb lists only in-frame clones, some missing. The sample carries approximately 120,000 clones, about 51% recorded once. What was sequenced was NKG2D-low CD8+ T cells sorted from blood. Receptor source: a human donor with alopecia areata.

The rearrangement links TRBV13 to TRBJ2-7, with D perhaps TRBD2 (5 bases). Germline-derived CDR1 and CDR2 are PRHDT and FYEKMQ (reference sequence). V was shortened by 5 bases and J by 3 bases, with 17 bases between the two germline ends. There are 15 residues in the CDR3. As DNA, the CDR3 is TGTGCCAGCAGCCCCCCGAGGGAGTTTGGCTACGAGCAGTACTTC. Translation gives CASSPPREFGYEQYF. The full variable domain, in which reference TRBV13 and TRBJ2-7 provide the parts outside the CDR3, is AAGVIQSPRHLIKEKRETATLKCYPIPRHDTVYWYQQGPGQDPQFLISFYEKMQSDKGSIPDRFSAQQFSDYHSELNMSSLELGDSALYFCASSPPREFGYEQYFGPGTRLTVT.

This sequence joins TRBV29-1 and TRBJ2-2; D is unclear. Germline loops: CDR1 SQVTM, CDR2 ANQGSEA. Between the trimmed V and J ends, which lost 7 bases and 3 bases, there was a span of 6 bases. The CDR3 sequence is 11 residues long. Here the CDR3 reads CSASDTGELFF. In DNA form, the CDR3 reads TGCAGCGCTAGTGACACCGGGGAGCTGTTTTTT.

This chain joins TRBV5-4 and TRBJ2-7, with a weak D call TRBD1 (6 bases). CDR1 is SGHNT and CDR2 is YYREEE in the germline V gene (reference sequence). The CDR3 sequence is 14 residues long. Between the trimmed V and J ends, which lost 2 bases and 0 bases, there was a span of 9 bases. DNA for the CDR3: TGTGCCAGCAGCTTCCAGGGGAACTCCTACGAGCAGTACTTC. It encodes CASSFQGNSYEQYF.

This rearrangement joins TRBV29-1 to TRBJ1-2, with D possibly matching TRBD1 (5 bases). Germline CDR1 and CDR2: SQVTM and ANQGSEA. CDR3 length equals 13 residues. V was shortened by 1 base and J by 7 bases, with 13 bases between the two germline ends. The CDR3 DNA reads as TGCAGCGTTGAAGGTGGGGGAGCGAGTGGCTACACCTTC. Protein product: CSVEGGGASGYTF. The full variable domain, with the rest looked up from reference TRBV29-1 and TRBJ1-2, is SAVISQKPSRDICQRGTSLTIQCQVDSQVTMMFWYRQQPGQSLTLIATANQGSEATYESGFVIDKFPISRPNLTFSTLTVSNMSPEDSSIYLCSVEGGGASGYTFGSGTRLTVV.

This sequence joins TRBV6-6 and TRBJ2-3; no clear D. Trimming pared 7 bases from V and 0 bases from J, leaving 11 bases between. The CDR3 loop spans 14 amino acids. CDR1 and CDR2 (germline): MNHNY, SVGAGI (reference sequence). CDR3 in amino acids: CASTAAASTDTQYF. CDR3 sequence (DNA): TGTGCCAGCACGGCCGCGGCTAGCACAGATACGCAGTATTTT.

The chain uses TRBV30 and TRBJ1-1; D is undetermined. V dropped 3 bases and J dropped 10 bases, with 12 bases sitting between them. The CDR3 sequence is 11 residues long. Per germline, CDR1 GTSNPN and CDR2 SVGIG (reference sequence). DNA for the CDR3: TGTGCCTGGAGAGGCGACGTAGGAGCTTTCTTT. It specifies CAWRGDVGAFF.

This clone has only a few counts. This sample also contains other DNA sequences that code for the same CDR3. The chain carries TRBV30 and TRBJ2-7; tentatively, D is TRBD2 (6 bases). The V end lost 0 bases, the J end lost 2 bases, and 11 bases lay between the germline ends. The CDR3 sequence is 14 residues long. Per the germline V gene, CDR1 is GTSNPN and CDR2 is SVGIG (reference sequence). The CDR3 nucleotides are TGTGCCTGGAGTGTCCTCGGAGGGGCCTACGAGCAGTACTTC. The encoded protein is CAWSVLGGAYEQYF. The whole variable domain, remainder taken from reference TRBV30 and TRBJ2-7, is SQTIHQWPATLVQPVGSPLSLECTVEGTSNPNLYWYRQAAGRGLQLLFYSVGIGQISSEVPQNLSASRPQDRQFILSSKKLLLSDSGFYLCAWSVLGGAYEQYFGPGTRLTVT.

This clone occurred a few times. This CDR3 is also generated by other DNA sequences in the sample. The chain links TRBV30 to TRBJ2-1; weak D call: TRBD2 (6 bases). The V gene's germline CDR1 is GTSNPN and CDR2 SVGIG (reference sequence). The CDR3 covers 12 residues. V lost 1 base and J 8 bases, leaving 9 bases between the germline ends. CDR3: CAWSGGVDEQFF. Written as DNA, the CDR3 is TGTGCCTGGAGTGGGGGGGTGGATGAGCAGTTCTTC.

This chain links TRBV6-5 with TRBJ2-4; D possibly corresponds to TRBD1 (6 bases). From germline, CDR1 is MNHEY and CDR2 SVGAGI. V lost 2 bases and J 1 base, leaving 6 bases between the germline ends. This CDR3 has 14 residues. The CDR3 reads CASSYTGAKNIQYF. CDR3 in DNA: TGTGCCAGCAGTTACACAGGGGCCAAAAACATTCAGTACTTC.

V is TRBV30 and J is TRBJ2-1, with D maybe TRBD1 (6 bases). The CDR3 is 13 amino acids. V was trimmed by 5 bases and J by 2 bases, leaving 10 bases between them. Germline assignment: CDR1 GTSNPN and CDR2 SVGIG (reference sequence). CDR3 nucleotide sequence: TGTGCCTGGCGGGCAGGGGCCTACAATGAGCAGTTCTTC. Protein: CAWRAGAYNEQFF.

V is TRBV4-2 and J is TRBJ2-5; 7 bases align to TRBD2. The ends lost 0 bases at V and 4 bases at J; junction bases unmatched: 5. The CDR3 is 15 amino acids. Germline values: CDR1 LGHNA, CDR2 YNFKEQ. The CDR3 region is CASSQDQRGSETQYF. The CDR3 DNA reads as TGTGCCAGCAGCCAAGATCAGCGGGGATCAGAGACCCAGTACTTC.

This clone came up a few times. The V and J genes are TRBV29-1 and TRBJ2-1; a weak D match, TRBD1 (6 bases). CDR1 is SQVTM, CDR2 ANQGSEA, per germline. This CDR3 comprises 8 residues. The V end was cut by 6 bases, the J end by 16 bases, with 10 bases between. CDR3 in amino acids: CSVEQGFF. The CDR3 region has the DNA TGCAGCGTGGAACAGGGATTCTTC.

The rearrangement uses TRBV30 and TRBJ1-5, with 7 positions matching TRBD1. Germline CDR1 reads GTSNPN; CDR2 reads SVGIG (reference sequence). V was clipped by 2 bases and J by 6 bases; unmatched bases: 4. CDR3 length: 13 amino acids. The CDR3 DNA reads TGTGCCTGGAGTTCAGGGGGAGGTCAGCCCCAGCATTTT. It codes for CAWSSGGGQPQHF.

The V and J genes are TRBV29-1 and TRBJ2-7, with D uncertain. This CDR3 is 12 amino acids long. Germline CDR1 reads SQVTM; CDR2 reads ANQGSEA. V was shortened by 4 bases and J by 2 bases, with 9 bases between the two germline ends. As DNA, the CDR3 is TGCAGCGTTGCAGGCCTAACCTACGAGCAGTACTTC. It encodes CSVAGLTYEQYF.

The V gene is TRBV29-1, the J gene TRBJ2-2; D gene ambiguous. V was trimmed by 3 bases and J by 4 bases, leaving 3 bases between them. Germline assignment: CDR1 SQVTM and CDR2 ANQGSEA. The CDR3 covers 11 residues. For the CDR3, the DNA is TGCAGCGTTGAGCTCACCGGGGAGCTGTTTTTT. This translates into CSVELTGELFF.

This clone has only one observation. The genes are TRBV29-1 and TRBJ1-1; D uncertain. The V end was cut by 5 bases, the J end by 4 bases, with 11 bases between. The CDR3 runs to 12 residues. CDR1 is SQVTM, CDR2 ANQGSEA, per germline. This CDR3 is CSVCPEGTEAFF. The CDR3 bases are TGCAGCGTTTGTCCCGAGGGCACTGAAGCTTTCTTT. Combining the CDR3 with reference TRBV29-1 and TRBJ1-1 gives the whole variable domain SAVISQKPSRDICQRGTSLTIQCQVDSQVTMMFWYRQQPGQSLTLIATANQGSEATYESGFVIDKFPISRPNLTFSTLTVSNMSPEDSSIYLCSVCPEGTEAFFGQGTRLTVV.

The V and J genes are TRBV29-1 and TRBJ2-1; D possibly corresponds to TRBD1 (5 bases). CDR1 is SQVTM and CDR2 is ANQGSEA in the germline V gene. This CDR3 comprises 13 residues. V was clipped by 8 bases and J by 3 bases, with 14 bases between them. The CDR3 spells CSTYRNNYNEQFF. Written as DNA, the CDR3 is TGCAGCACGTACAGGAATAACTACAATGAGCAGTTCTTC.

Of note for this clone: Other DNA sequences of this sample code for an identical CDR3. The chain recombines TRBV29-1 with TRBJ2-7; no clear D. The germline CDR1 and CDR2 sequences are SQVTM and ANQGSEA. The CDR3 is made up of 11 amino acids. V lost 0 bases and J lost 4, with 4 bases in between. For the CDR3, the DNA is TGCAGCGTTGAAGACCATTACGAGCAGTACTTC. Protein product: CSVEDHYEQYF.

Regarding this clone: Other nucleotide sequences in the sample specify the same CDR3. The chain employs TRBV9 and TRBJ1-2; D remains unclear. Germline V gives CDR1 SGDLS, CDR2 YYNGEE. The CDR3 runs to 11 residues. V shed 0 bases and J shed 6 bases, with 3 bases lying between them. Here the CDR3 reads CASSVGDGYTF. The CDR3 DNA sequence: TGTGCCAGCAGCGTAGGGGATGGCTACACCTTC.

The gene calls are TRBV29-1 and TRBJ2-2, with TRBD1 matching over 7 bases. CDR3 size: 15 residues. CDR1 and CDR2 (germline): SQVTM, ANQGSEA. Trimming at V came to 5 bases and at J to 1 base, leaving 7 bases not matched to a gene. Written as DNA, the CDR3 is TGCAGCGTTCAGTCAGGGGGTCAGAACACCGGGGAGCTGTTTTTT. Amino acid sequence: CSVQSGGQNTGELFF.

The rearrangement joins TRBV4-1 to TRBJ1-5, with D possibly matching TRBD1 (5 bases). This CDR3 has 16 amino acids. Looked up from germline, CDR1 is MGHRA and CDR2 is YSYEKL. V shed 4 bases and J shed 0 bases, with 13 bases lying between them. The CDR3 spells CASSRTPGVSNQPQHF. The CDR3 DNA reads TGCGCCAGCAGCCGTACGCCGGGGGTTAGCAATCAGCCCCAGCATTTT.

The V and J genes are TRBV6-6 and TRBJ2-7; TRBD2 matches 11 bases. CDR3 length equals 14 residues. Germline CDR1 is MNHNY and CDR2 is SVGAGI (reference sequence). Trimming removed 4 bases from V and 2 bases from J; junction bases left unmatched: 1. CDR3 loop: CASSLLAGAYEQYF. In DNA form, the CDR3 reads TGTGCCAGCAGTTTACTAGCGGGAGCCTACGAGCAGTACTTC.

The genes are TRBV15 and TRBJ2-3; the match to TRBD1 covers 9 bases. Looked up from germline, CDR1 is LNHNV and CDR2 is YYDKDF (reference sequence). V lost 4 bases to trimming and J lost 5 bases; unmatched junction nucleotides: 1. This CDR3 is built from 13 residues. CDR3 nucleotide sequence: TGTGCCACCAGCATGGACAGGGGAGATACGCAGTATTTT. It translates to CATSMDRGDTQYF.

V is TRBV6-6 and J is TRBJ2-1; a weak D match, TRBD1 (6 bases). The germline CDR1 and CDR2 sequences are MNHNY and SVGAGI (reference sequence). V lost 8 bases and J 6 bases, leaving 17 bases between the germline ends. The CDR3 has 14 residues. The CDR3 loop reads CASVKTGGFNEQFF. The CDR3 coding sequence is TGTGCCAGCGTTAAGACAGGTGGATTCAATGAGCAGTTCTTC.

The chain carries TRBV7-2 and TRBJ2-3; D is uncertain. Trimming shortened V by 4 bases and J by 4 bases, and 6 bases separated the two germline ends. Germline loops: CDR1 SGHTA, CDR2 FQGNSA. The CDR3 loop spans 12 amino acids. CDR3 sequence: CASSSLADTQYF. The CDR3 DNA sequence: TGTGCCAGCAGCTCTCTCGCAGATACGCAGTATTTT. Full variable domain (outside the CDR3, taken from reference TRBV7-2 and TRBJ2-3): GAGVSQSPSNKVTEKGKDVELRCDPISGHTALYWYRQSLGQGLEFLIYFQGNSAPDKSGLPSDRFSAERTGGSVSTLTIQRTQQEDSAVYLCASSSLADTQYFGPGTRLTVL.

V is TRBV27 and J is TRBJ2-1, with a tentative D call TRBD2 (5 bases). Germline V CDR1 and CDR2: MNHEY, SMNVEV (reference sequence). Trimming stripped 3 bases from V and 6 bases from J, with 18 bases between. This CDR3 spans 16 amino acids. DNA of the CDR3: TGTGCCAGCAGTTTGTTCCGGGGTCAAATTAGCAATGAGCAGTTCTTC. This gives the protein CASSLFRGQISNEQFF.

The V and J genes are TRBV29-1 and TRBJ2-1; D possibly matches TRBD1 or TRBD2 (6 bases each). V lost 3 bases and J lost 2, with 11 bases in between. Germline assignment: CDR1 SQVTM and CDR2 ANQGSEA. CDR3 length equals 14 residues. The CDR3 region is CSVDQGGTYNEQFF. The CDR3 region has the DNA TGCAGCGTTGATCAAGGGGGGACCTACAATGAGCAGTTCTTC.

The CDR3 region is CASSQPDSIYEQYF. In nucleotides, the CDR3 is TGCGCCAGCAGCCAGCCGGACAGTATCTACGAGCAGTACTTC. The V gene is TRBV5-1, the J gene TRBJ2-7; perhaps TRBD1 as D (6 bases). With 4 bases removed from V and 3 bases from J, the gap between germline ends came to 14 bases. Germline CDR1 is SGHRS and CDR2 is YFSETQ. The CDR3 is 14 residues long.

The V and J genes are TRBV4-1 and TRBJ2-5, with D possibly TRBD1 on 6 matching bases. Germline CDR1 reads MGHRA; CDR2 reads YSYEKL. The CDR3 covers 15 residues. The V and J ends lost 0 bases and 3 bases respectively, with 11 bases between them. DNA for the CDR3: TGCGCCAGCAGCCAAGATCCGGGACAAGAAGAGACCCAGTACTTC. It translates to CASSQDPGQEETQYF.